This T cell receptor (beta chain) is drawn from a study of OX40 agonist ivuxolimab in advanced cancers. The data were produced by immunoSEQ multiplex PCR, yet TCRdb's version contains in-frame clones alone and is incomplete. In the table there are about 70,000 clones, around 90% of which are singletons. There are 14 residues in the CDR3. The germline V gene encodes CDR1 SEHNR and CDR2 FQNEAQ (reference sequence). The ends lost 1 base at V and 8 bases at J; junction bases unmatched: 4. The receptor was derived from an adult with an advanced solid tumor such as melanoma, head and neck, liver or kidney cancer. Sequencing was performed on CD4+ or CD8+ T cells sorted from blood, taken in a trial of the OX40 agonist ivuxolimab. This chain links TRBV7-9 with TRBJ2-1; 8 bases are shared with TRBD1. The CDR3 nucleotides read TGTGCCAGCAGCTTAGGGACAGGGTTTGATGAGCAGTTCTTC. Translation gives CASSLGTGFDEQFF.